These 7 T cell receptor beta chains were sequenced from one sample in a study of control samples from healthy donors and cancer patients. The method was immunoSEQ multiplex PCR; TCRdb's version includes in-frame clones alone and lacks a portion of them. The sample includes 85,000 to 90,000 clones, approximately 89% of them seen just once. The sample consisted of blood. The receptors derive from a man aged 25-45 years in good health.

The chain employs TRBV7-9 and TRBJ2-1; TRBD1 agrees at 12 bases. J lost 8 bases, V lost 1 base, and 6 bases had no gene match. The CDR3 totals 16 residues. CDR1 and CDR2 (germline): SEHNR, FQNEAQ (reference sequence). The CDR3 reads CASSLGTGQGADEQFF. The CDR3 DNA follows: TGTGCCAGCAGCTTAGGAACGGGACAGGGGGCCGATGAGCAGTTCTTC.

The rearrangement uses TRBV6-4 and TRBJ1-1; D may be TRBD1 (5 bases). From germline, CDR1 is MRHNA and CDR2 SNTAGT. Trimming took 6 bases from V and 5 from J, leaving 16 bases between them. This CDR3 comprises 14 residues. CDR3 nucleotides: TGTGCCAGCAGGCAGGGTGGAGGTAAAACTGAAGCTTTCTTT. Its translation is CASRQGGGKTEAFF.

J is TRBJ2-2 and V is TRBV7-6; D may correspond to TRBD1 or TRBD2 (5 bases each). Germline lookup yields CDR1 SGHVS and CDR2 FNYEAQ. V lost 1 base and J 0 bases, leaving 9 bases between the germline ends. CDR3 length: 16 amino acids. The CDR3, as DNA: TGTGCCAGCAGCTTAGGAGGGGCCCCGAACACCGGGGAGCTGTTTTTT. Translated, it gives CASSLGGAPNTGELFF.

The chain joins TRBV30 to TRBJ1-4; D gene uncertain. The CDR3 is 12 residues long. V was shortened by 2 bases and J by 5 bases, with 6 bases between the two germline ends. Germline CDR1 is GTSNPN and CDR2 is SVGIG (reference sequence). DNA of the CDR3: TGTGCCTGGAGTACGGGAAATGAAAAACTGTTTTTT. Encoded protein: CAWSTGNEKLFF. Complete variable domain (other parts from reference TRBV30 and TRBJ1-4): SQTIHQWPATLVQPVGSPLSLECTVEGTSNPNLYWYRQAAGRGLQLLFYSVGIGQISSEVPQNLSASRPQDRQFILSSKKLLLSDSGFYLCAWSTGNEKLFFGSGTQLSVL.

This clone was seen a single time. This chain uses TRBV6-5 with TRBJ2-3, with 7 bases aligning to TRBD2. V trimming: 6 bases; J trimming: 1 base; junction bases outside the gene matches: 7. The CDR3 is made up of 15 amino acids. CDR1 and CDR2 (germline): MNHEY, SVGAGI. CDR3: CASSSPGGGTDTQYF. DNA of the CDR3: TGTGCCAGCAGCTCACCGGGGGGAGGCACAGATACGCAGTATTTT.

The V and J genes are TRBV6-5 and TRBJ1-2, with D hard to call. This CDR3 contains 15 residues. The germline V and J ends were trimmed by 6 bases and 4 bases, with 18 bases remaining between them. From germline, CDR1 is MNHEY and CDR2 SVGAGI. CDR3 amino acids: CASRILEEGVYGYTF. The DNA of the CDR3 is TGTGCCAGCAGGATCCTTGAGGAGGGTGTCTATGGCTACACCTTC.

V is TRBV19 and J is TRBJ2-7, with D perhaps matching TRBD1 or TRBD2 (7 bases each). The CDR3 covers 18 residues. The germline CDR1 and CDR2 sequences are LNHDA and SQIVND (reference sequence). V gave up 9 bases and J gave up 0 bases, with 27 bases separating them. CDR3 loop: CASDLGDRRGETSYEQYV. The CDR3 DNA reads TGTGCCAGCGACTTGGGGGACAGACGGGGGGAAACCTCCTACGAGCAGTACGTC.